The next 19 T cell receptor beta chains were all read from a single sample in a study of T cell repertoires in cytomegalovirus infection. TCRdb analysed the reads with MiXCR anew, one entry per CDR3 protein. The table has roughly 630,000 distinct CDR3 sequences, 24% seen once; the top ten hold less than 9.5%. The sample comprised CD8+ T cells from PBMCs. These receptor sequences come from a human donor in good health (CMV status not recorded). Some clones in this sample may be carry-over from other donors' samples.

The chain's CDR3 is CASSEARRGDQPQHF. The CDR3 DNA sequence: TGTGCCAGCAGTGAAGCAAGGAGGGGAGACCAGCCCCAGCATTTT. This chain uses TRBV2 with TRBJ1-5; TRBD1 is a possible D gene (5 bases). The germline V gene has CDR1 SNHLY and CDR2 FYNNEI. CDR3 length equals 15 residues. Trimming took off 0 bases at V and 7 bases at J, with 13 bases between the two ends.

The table lists this clonotype with many counts. The rearrangement joins TRBV12-3 or TRBV12-4 to TRBJ1-2; 7 bases match TRBD1. V lost 6 bases and J lost 8; bases outside the gene matches: 24. This CDR3 comprises 18 residues. The CDR3 DNA reads TGTGCCAGCAGCCCAGGGACAGCCGTATTAGAATCTATGGGGGGCTACACCTTC. It is translated as CASSPGTAVLESMGGYTF.

This clonotype has ten or more counts. The V gene is TRBV11-2, the J gene TRBJ2-1; D is perhaps TRBD1 (6 bases). Germline CDR1 reads SGHAT; CDR2 reads FQNNGV. V was pared by 1 base and J by 6 bases, with 19 bases between. CDR3 length: 17 residues. DNA for the CDR3: TGTGCCAGCAGCTTAGCCCCCGGGACAAGACCCTTCAATGAGCAGTTCTTC. It yields the protein CASSLAPGTRPFNEQFF.

This clonotype was found a few times. The rearrangement uses TRBV7-9 and TRBJ2-1; 7 nucleotides align to TRBD1. V shed 7 bases and J 4 bases; nucleotides not matched to a gene: 10. The CDR3 has 15 amino acids. Germline CDR1 and CDR2: SEHNR and FQNEAQ (reference sequence). The DNA for the CDR3 is TGTGCCAGCACCGATTTCGACAGGGATTACAATGAGCAGTTCTTC. Amino acid sequence: CASTDFDRDYNEQFF.

Ten or more counts support this clonotype. This chain connects TRBV12-3 or TRBV12-4 to TRBJ2-3; weak D call: TRBD2 (6 bases). This CDR3 is 14 amino acids long. With 8 bases removed from V and 0 bases from J, the gap between germline ends came to 12 bases. CDR3 residues: CASSPRGSTDTQYF. Written as DNA, the CDR3 is TGTGCCAGCTCTCCTCGGGGGAGCACAGATACGCAGTATTTT.

This clonotype was recorded a few times. A clone one base away is much larger, so this may be a read error. The genes are TRBV7-8 and TRBJ1-1, with a weak D call TRBD1 (5 bases). The length of the CDR3 is 14 residues. The ends were cut back, 10 bases at V and 4 bases at J, with 19 bases in the middle. Germline CDR1 reads SGHVS; CDR2 reads FQNEAQ. The DNA for the CDR3 is TGTGCCAACAGTCCGAGAGGGGAGGGCACTGAAGCTTTCTTT. Translated, it gives CANSPRGEGTEAFF. Full variable domain (rest looked up from reference TRBV7-8 and TRBJ1-1): GAGVSQSPRYKVAKRGQDVALRCDPISGHVSLFWYQQALGQGPEFLTYFQNEAQLDKSGLPSDRFFAERPEGSVSTLKIQRTQQEDSAVYLCANSPRGEGTEAFFGQGTRLTVV.

This clonotype was observed a few times. The chain links TRBV6-2 or TRBV6-3 to TRBJ2-7, with D perhaps TRBD1 or TRBD2 (5 bases each). The germline V and J ends were trimmed by 2 bases and 5 bases, with 13 bases remaining between them. Germline CDR1 is MNHEY and CDR2 is SVGEGT. The CDR3 loop spans 14 amino acids. This chain's CDR3 is CASSYALSGHEQYV. The CDR3 coding sequence is TGTGCCAGCAGTTACGCCCTATCGGGGCACGAGCAGTACGTC.

This clonotype was observed a handful of times. The chain carries TRBV28 and TRBJ1-5; D perhaps matches TRBD1 (5 bases). CDR1 is MDHEN, CDR2 SYDVKM, per germline. Trimming pared 2 bases from V and 0 bases from J, leaving 11 bases between. This CDR3 contains 16 residues. The CDR3 DNA reads TGTGCCAGCAGTTTAAGGTCAGGGAATAGCAATCAGCCCCAGCATTTT. It translates to CASSLRSGNSNQPQHF.

Of note for this clonotype: A junction boundary mismatches the germline segment, possibly from a read error. The chain couples TRBV4-1 to TRBJ2-1; D may correspond to TRBD1 or TRBD2 (6 bases each). There are 14 residues in the CDR3. Per germline, CDR1 MGHRA and CDR2 YSYEKL. For the CDR3, the DNA is TGTGCCAGCAGCCCGATGGAGGGGGTAAATGAGCAGTTCTTC. Its protein is CASSPMEGVNEQFF.

This clonotype was seen only a few times. The rearrangement joins TRBV6-2 or TRBV6-3 to TRBJ1-4, with TRBD1 matching over 8 bases. The CDR3 is made up of 14 amino acids. The V gene's germline CDR1 is MNHEY and CDR2 SVGEGT. J was trimmed by 5 bases and V by 6 bases; bases with no gene match: 5. CDR3 nucleotide sequence: TGTGCCAGCAGGCCGGGACAGGAGAATGAAAAACTGTTTTTT. Translation: CASRPGQENEKLFF.

Ten or more counts support this clonotype. V is TRBV19 and J is TRBJ2-1; D is perhaps TRBD1 (6 bases). This CDR3 comprises 15 residues. Germline V CDR1 and CDR2: LNHDA, SQIVND (reference sequence). V was shortened by 4 bases and J by 0 bases, with 10 bases between the two germline ends. CDR3 in amino acids: CASSTDRSSYNEQFF. CDR3 coding DNA: TGTGCCAGTAGTACCGACAGGAGCTCCTACAATGAGCAGTTCTTC.

The genes are TRBV13 and TRBJ1-2, with TRBD1 matching 7 bases. The trim removed 5 bases at V and 6 bases at J, leaving 9 bases unmatched. CDR1 is PRHDT and CDR2 is FYEKMQ in the germline V gene (reference sequence). This CDR3 contains 14 residues. The CDR3 reads CASSAVTGKHGYTF. The CDR3 DNA sequence: TGTGCCAGCAGCGCAGTGACAGGGAAGCATGGCTACACCTTC. The variable domain in full, completed from reference TRBV13 and TRBJ1-2, reads AAGVIQSPRHLIKEKRETATLKCYPIPRHDTVYWYQQGPGQDPQFLISFYEKMQSDKGSIPDRFSAQQFSDYHSELNMSSLELGDSALYFCASSAVTGKHGYTFGSGTRLTVV.

Points on this clonotype: Germline and junction disagree at one end, which may indicate a read error. V gene TRBV27 combines with J gene TRBJ2-2; 8 bases map to TRBD1. This CDR3 contains 15 residues. The germline V gene has CDR1 MNHEY and CDR2 SMNVEV (reference sequence). The CDR3 reads CVSSGQGRWTGELFF. CDR3 DNA: TGTGTCAGCAGCGGACAGGGTCGATGGACCGGGGAGCTGTTTTTT.

The chain carries TRBV7-2 and TRBJ2-3, with D perhaps being TRBD1 or TRBD2 (5 bases each). V lost 8 bases and J 4 bases, leaving 10 bases between the germline ends. CDR1 is SGHTA and CDR2 is FQGNSA in the germline V gene. The CDR3 runs 12 residues. The CDR3 loop reads CASGGLPDTQYF. The CDR3 DNA is TGTGCCAGCGGGGGTCTCCCAGATACGCAGTATTTT. The entire variable domain, with the rest obtained from reference TRBV7-2 and TRBJ2-3, is as follows: GAGVSQSPSNKVTEKGKDVELRCDPISGHTALYWYRQSLGQGLEFLIYFQGNSAPDKSGLPSDRFSAERTGGSVSTLTIQRTQQEDSAVYLCASGGLPDTQYFGPGTRLTVL.

The sample holds a few counts of this clonotype. The rearrangement uses TRBV12-3 or TRBV12-4 and TRBJ2-2; 8 bases are a match to TRBD1. J was trimmed by 2 bases and V by 7 bases; bases with no gene match: 9. The CDR3 runs 16 residues. The CDR3 region is CASISGGRRNTGELFF. Written as DNA, the CDR3 is TGTGCCAGCATTTCAGGGGGCAGGAGAAACACCGGGGAGCTGTTTTTT.

In this sample, this clonotype turned up a few times. The chain links TRBV12-3 or TRBV12-4 to TRBJ2-3, with D maybe TRBD1 (6 bases). Trimming took 6 bases from V and 3 from J, leaving 10 bases between them. This CDR3 comprises 13 residues. The CDR3 region is CASSWGTTDTQYF. The CDR3 nucleotides are TGTGCCAGCAGCTGGGGGACAACAGATACGCAGTATTTT.

This chain uses TRBV20-1 with TRBJ2-5; 8 bases match TRBD2. The CDR3 contains 14 residues. V shed 5 bases and J 3 bases; nucleotides not matched to a gene: 8. Germline loops: CDR1 DFQATT, CDR2 SNEGSKA (reference sequence). In DNA form, the CDR3 reads TGCAGTGCTCCCACCGGGACTAGAGAAGAGACCCAGTACTTC. It specifies CSAPTGTREETQYF.

In regard to this clonotype: A much larger clone sits a single nucleotide away, making a read error possible. The chain is built from TRBV7-2 and TRBJ2-7, with no clear D. This CDR3 spans 16 amino acids. V was cut by 1 base and J by 0 bases, with 13 bases left in between. Germline V gives CDR1 SGHTA, CDR2 FQGNSA. Here the CDR3 reads CASSLDLTRSSYEQYF. DNA of the CDR3: TGTGCCAGCAGCTTAGACTTAACAAGAAGCTCCTACGAGCAGTACTTC.

In nucleotides, the CDR3 is TGCGCCAGCAGCCAATTCGGGGCTGAGGAGGAAAAACTGTTTTTT. It codes for CASSQFGAEEEKLFF. The chain couples TRBV4-1 to TRBJ1-4, with D possibly matching TRBD1 (5 bases). Trimming stripped 2 bases from V and 8 bases from J, with 15 bases between. Looked up from germline, CDR1 is MGHRA and CDR2 is YSYEKL. This CDR3 comprises 15 residues.